Presented here are 22 T cell receptor beta chains from one specimen sequenced in a study of T cells after yellow fever vaccination. TCRdb reprocessed the 5' RACE reads with MiXCR, giving one entry per CDR3 protein. The sample shows about 320,000 distinct CDR3 sequences, about 10% of them seen only once. The input for sequencing was CD4+ T cells sorted from PBMCs, taken 45 days after the yellow fever booster vaccination. Every receptor here comes from a man aged 18 to 30 who received the YFV17D yellow fever vaccine.

The chain has TRBV20-1 and TRBJ2-3; 10 nucleotides agree with TRBD1. The ends lost 6 bases at V and 4 bases at J; junction bases unmatched: 13. Germline V lookup: CDR1 DFQATT, CDR2 SNEGSKA (reference sequence). This CDR3 is built from 16 residues. The CDR3 loop is CSALQPGQGLADTQYF. CDR3 nucleotide sequence: TGCAGTGCATTACAACCGGGACAGGGGTTGGCAGATACGCAGTATTTT.

This clonotype has just a few counts. This sequence joins TRBV12-3 or TRBV12-4 and TRBJ2-5, with TRBD2 identical over 8 bases. J lost 5 bases, V lost 3 bases, and 5 bases had no gene match. The CDR3 is 14 amino acids. In DNA, the CDR3 is TGTGCCAGCAGTTTTGGACCGGGAGGGGAGACCCAGTACTTC. Translated: CASSFGPGGETQYF.

This clonotype was observed many times. CDR3 DNA sequence: TGTGCCAGCACCAATCGAGCGGGGGGGTTTCTTCCAGATACGCAGTATTTT. It specifies CASTNRAGGFLPDTQYF. The chain uses TRBV12-3 or TRBV12-4 and TRBJ2-3, with TRBD2 identical over 10 bases. The CDR3 length is 17 residues. V gave up 7 bases and J gave up 4 bases; unmatched junction bases: 14.

The gene calls are TRBV29-1 and TRBJ2-3, with 9 bases identical to TRBD1. The germline V gene encodes CDR1 SQVTM and CDR2 ANQGSEA. V shed 5 bases, J shed 1 base, and the junction held 10 bases outside the gene matches. This CDR3 has 16 amino acids. This CDR3 is CSVFKQGAVGTDTQYF. The CDR3 coding sequence is TGCAGCGTTTTCAAACAGGGGGCGGTTGGCACAGATACGCAGTATTTT.

This chain uses TRBV5-1 with TRBJ1-1; D unresolved. Germline V gene data show CDR1 as SGHRS and CDR2 as YFSETQ. The length of the CDR3 is 15 residues. The V and J ends lost 4 bases and 4 bases respectively, with 17 bases between them. CDR3 DNA sequence: TGCGCCAGCAGCGCTCCCGAGAAGGGATCCACTGAAGCTTTCTTT. Residues: CASSAPEKGSTEAFF.

This rearrangement joins TRBV11-2 to TRBJ2-2; no definite D call. The CDR3 extends over 16 amino acids. V lost 4 bases, J lost 6 bases, and 18 bases lay in between. CDR1 is SGHAT, CDR2 FQNNGV, per germline. As DNA, the CDR3 is TGTGCCAGCAGCTATCCCTCCCGCCGGGCGTCCGGGGAGCTGTTTTTT. As protein: CASSYPSRRASGELFF.

This clonotype was seen at least ten times. The V and J genes are TRBV7-8 and TRBJ1-1, with 10 bases matching TRBD1. Germline V gene sequence: CDR1 SGHVS, CDR2 FQNEAQ. This CDR3 has 16 amino acids. J was trimmed by 4 bases and V by 1 base; bases with no gene match: 6. The CDR3 bases are TGTGCCAGCAGCTTAGAGACAGGGGGCAAAGTCACTGAAGCTTTCTTT. Translated, it gives CASSLETGGKVTEAFF.

The rearrangement uses TRBV7-9 and TRBJ2-1; either TRBD1 or TRBD2 may supply D (5 bases each). This CDR3 comprises 12 residues. CDR1 SEHNR and CDR2 FQNEAQ come from the germline V gene (reference sequence). V was trimmed by 6 bases and J by 12 bases, leaving 15 bases between them. The CDR3 region has the DNA TGTGCCAGCAGAGATCAGAGGGACGGGCAGTTCTTC. Translated: CASRDQRDGQFF. Supplemented by reference TRBV7-9 and TRBJ2-1, the full variable domain reads DTGVSQNPRHKITKRGQNVTFRCDPISEHNRLYWYRQTLGQGPEFLTYFQNEAQLEKSRLLSDRFSAERPKGSFSTLEIQRTEQGDSAMYLCASRDQRDGQFFGPGTRLTVL.

The CDR3 DNA follows: TGTGCCAGCAGTGGCCCCCTAGACAGGGGACTCTACGAGCAGTACTTC. It codes for CASSGPLDRGLYEQYF. The chain links TRBV6-4 to TRBJ2-7; the match to TRBD1 covers 8 bases. Losses at the gene ends were 4 bases for V and 3 bases for J; bases not matched to a gene: 11. Germline values: CDR1 MRHNA, CDR2 SNTAGT. The CDR3 has 16 amino acids.

This clonotype was seen at least ten times. This chain links TRBV10-3 with TRBJ2-5, with a tentative D call TRBD1 (5 bases). Trimming pared 2 bases from V and 3 bases from J, leaving 10 bases between. Per germline, CDR1 ENHRY and CDR2 SYGVKD. This CDR3 spans 14 amino acids. The CDR3 DNA is TGTGCCATCAGTGAGAGGCAGGGAAAAGAGACCCAGTACTTC. Translated, it gives CAISERQGKETQYF.

This clonotype has only a few counts. The chain employs TRBV18 and TRBJ2-7, with 8 bases aligning to TRBD1. Unmatched junction bases numbered 3, after V lost 2 bases and J lost 6 bases. This CDR3 has 13 residues. The germline V gene encodes CDR1 KGHSH and CDR2 LQKENI. In DNA, the CDR3 is TGTGCCAGCTCACCAGACAGGGGTGCCGAGCAGTACGTC. Translated, it gives CASSPDRGAEQYV.

This chain connects TRBV6-2 or TRBV6-3 to TRBJ1-4, with D perhaps TRBD1 (6 bases). Germline assignment: CDR1 MNHEY and CDR2 SVGEGT. The CDR3 is 12 residues long. V dropped 6 bases and J dropped 6 bases, with 8 bases sitting between them. CDR3 sequence reads: CASRDSYEKLFF. The CDR3 nucleotides read TGTGCCAGCAGGGACAGCTATGAAAAACTGTTTTTT.

This clonotype was observed many times. This chain uses TRBV6-5 with TRBJ2-1; the D is unclear. Trimming removed 0 bases from V and 3 bases from J, with 18 bases in between. Germline CDR1 and CDR2: MNHEY and SVGAGI. The CDR3 covers 18 residues. The CDR3 sequence is CASSYSGVGPLNYNEQFF. CDR3 nucleotide sequence: TGTGCCAGCAGTTACTCAGGAGTAGGGCCCCTGAACTACAATGAGCAGTTCTTC.

This clonotype was observed at least ten times. The rearrangement links TRBV10-3 to TRBJ2-5; TRBD1 matches at 9 bases. V trimming: 11 bases; J trimming: 2 bases; junction bases outside the gene matches: 3. This CDR3 region has 12 residues. Germline values: CDR1 ENHRY, CDR2 SYGVKD. The CDR3 DNA reads as TGTGCCGTAGGGACAGGGCAAGAGACCCAGTACTTC. Translated: CAVGTGQETQYF.

The chain combines TRBV11-2 with TRBJ2-2; D unclear. This CDR3 contains 15 residues. Germline CDR1 and CDR2: SGHAT and FQNNGV. Trimming removed 5 bases at V and 2 bases at J, with 12 bases between. As DNA, the CDR3 is TGTGCCAGCAGCCCGACTCTCTTCAACACCGGGGAGCTGTTTTTT. It yields the protein CASSPTLFNTGELFF.

This clonotype appeared a few times. The rearrangement links TRBV18 to TRBJ2-6, with TRBD1 identical over 10 bases. Looked up from germline, CDR1 is KGHSH and CDR2 is LQKENI. With 2 bases clipped from V and 0 bases from J, the junction kept 7 bases outside the gene matches. The CDR3 has 19 residues. The CDR3: CASSPRPGQGDSGANVLTF. The CDR3 DNA follows: TGTGCCAGCTCACCAAGGCCCGGACAGGGGGACTCTGGGGCCAACGTCCTGACTTTC.

This clonotype was detected only a few times. This chain uses TRBV5-1 with TRBJ2-3, with D unresolved. CDR1 is SGHRS, CDR2 YFSETQ, per germline. This CDR3 spans 13 amino acids. Trimming stripped 4 bases from V and 5 bases from J, with 11 bases between. As DNA, the CDR3 is TGCGCCAGCAGCCAAAAGCTGGGAGATACGCAGTATTTT. It is translated as CASSQKLGDTQYF.

J is TRBJ1-1 and V is TRBV25-1; D may be TRBD1 (6 bases). Trimming took off 5 bases at V and 9 bases at J, with 16 bases between the two ends. Per germline, CDR1 MGHDK and CDR2 SYGVNS. This CDR3 contains 13 residues. DNA of the CDR3: TGTGCCAGCAGTCCTTCGGGGGACACCAAAGCTTTCTTT. This sequence encodes CASSPSGDTKAFF.

This clonotype was recorded a few times. The chain couples TRBV29-1 to TRBJ1-4; TRBD1 is a possible D gene (6 bases). This CDR3 contains 13 residues. Germline CDR1 reads SQVTM; CDR2 reads ANQGSEA. Trimming removed 4 bases at V and 10 bases at J, with 16 bases between. The CDR3: CSVVGQGFGKLFF. For the CDR3, the DNA is TGCAGCGTTGTGGGTCAGGGGTTCGGAAAACTGTTTTTT.

At least ten counts were recorded for this clonotype. The chain is built from TRBV4-1 and TRBJ2-3; TRBD2 aligns across 11 bases. The V and J ends lost 7 bases and 4 bases, in that order; junction bases with no gene match: 7. This CDR3 spans 15 amino acids. CDR1 and CDR2 (germline): MGHRA, YSYEKL. The CDR3 here is CASKQLAGVADTQYF. The CDR3 bases are TGCGCCAGCAAGCAACTAGCGGGGGTTGCAGATACGCAGTATTTT.

This clonotype was recorded a few times. This chain uses TRBV2 with TRBJ2-7; no reliable D call. Per germline, CDR1 SNHLY and CDR2 FYNNEI. V gave up 7 bases and J gave up 3 bases, with 10 bases separating them. The CDR3 is 12 amino acids. The CDR3 loop reads CASTAGLYEQYF. The CDR3 bases are TGTGCCAGCACCGCCGGGCTCTACGAGCAGTACTTC.

This chain joins TRBV24-1 and TRBJ2-5; 8 bases are a match to TRBD1. The CDR3 is 14 residues long. Germline CDR1 is KGHDR and CDR2 is SFDVKD. V lost 4 bases, J lost 4 bases, and 4 bases stayed unmatched. The CDR3 DNA reads TGTGCCACCAGTGACCCAGGGGGCGTAGAGACCCAGTACTTC. Amino acid sequence: CATSDPGGVETQYF.